The clone carrying this T cell receptor beta chain has only one observation. Its target is unknown. CDR3 length equals 16 residues. Germline V gene data show CDR1 as LGHNA and CDR2 as YSLEER. J gave up 1 base and V 4 bases, and 8 bases lay outside the gene matches. The data derive from a study of vaccination and CD4 T cells after COVID-19. Whole-study context: Convalescent donors totaled six males and four females, including two who were Hispanic. There were two doses of either BNT162b2 or mRNA-1273 vaccine given to participants. Overall study findings and caveats: The study sampled relatively few convalescent patients and omitted early post-infection timepoints.

Stated treatment: approximately nine-day PBMC culture with coronavirus spike peptide pools or control peptides (ViraFEST assay). Sequenced with the Oncomine TCR Beta short-read assay was DNA taken from cultured CD4+ T cells. TCRdb recomputed calls from the PCR reads with MiXCR, one row per CDR3 protein. The sample lists fewer than 9,500 distinct CDR3 sequences; about 55% were seen once. The rearrangement joins TRBV4-3 to TRBJ1-1; 8 nucleotides match TRBD1. The sample consisted of CD4+ T cells from blood, cultured in vitro. The receptor was derived from a human donor who had recovered from COVID-19. CDR3 loop: CASSRNSGTGNTEAFF. CDR3 bases: TGCGCCAGCAGCCGAAACTCCGGGACAGGGAACACTGAAGCTTTCTTT.